These T cell receptor beta chains were read from a single sample in a study of cytomegalovirus exposure and HLA in healthy donors. Sequencing used immunoSEQ multiplex PCR; TCRdb keeps in-frame clones, though not all of them. Among about 150,000 clones, around two thirds were seen once, and the ten largest hold about 1.8%. The sequenced sample was PBMCs. The receptors here all came from a male donor in good health and CMV-seronegative. Each CDR3 is given with its conserved first and last residue. A D gene is named only where the DNA matches it firmly. The size field is filled for only some rows; it gives once, few, many or a size class.

clone size	D gene	J gene	V gene	CDR3 protein	CDR3 DNA
few	TRBD1	TRBJ1-1	TRBV2	CASSGQGNTEAFF	TGTGCCAGCAGTGGACAGGGAAACACTGAAGCTTTCTTT
.	TRBD1	TRBJ2-7	TRBV18	CASSPPSGQGVYEQYF	TGTGCCAGCTCACCACCTTCGGGACAGGGAGTATACGAGCAGTACTTC
.	TRBD1	TRBJ1-2	TRBV6-5	CASSYDSTGGYGYTF	TGTGCCAGCAGTTACGACTCGACAGGGGGGTATGGCTACACCTTC
many	TRBD1	TRBJ2-3	TRBV6-1	CASGQGADTQYF	TGTGCCAGCGGACAGGGAGCAGATACGCAGTATTTT
.	.	TRBJ1-6	TRBV13	CASSLDRESPLHF	TGTGCCAGCAGCTTAGACAGGGAATCACCCCTCCACTTT
.	.	TRBJ1-1	TRBV28	CASSLPGPSGAFF	TGTGCCAGCAGTTTACCAGGGCCCTCTGGAGCTTTCTTT
.	.	TRBJ1-5	TRBV7-2	CASSIGQNQPQHF	TGTGCCAGCAGCATCGGACAGAATCAGCCCCAGCATTTT
.	.	TRBJ2-7	TRBV5-6	CASSPQGFHEQYF	TGTGCCAGCAGCCCTCAGGGCTTCCACGAGCAGTACTTC
.	.	TRBJ1-1	TRBV25-1	CASSDRGTTEAFF	TGTGCCAGCAGTGACAGGGGTACCACTGAAGCTTTCTTT
few	TRBD2	TRBJ2-7	TRBV5-1	CASSLLADYEQYF	TGCGCCAGCAGCTTGCTAGCGGACTACGAGCAGTACTTC
few	.	TRBJ2-7	TRBV5-4	CASSSTGGRTYEQYF	TGTGCCAGCAGCTCCACGGGGGGCCGTACCTACGAGCAGTACTTC
.	TRBD2	TRBJ2-3	TRBV10-3	CAISSAGGPSDTQYF	TGTGCCATCAGTTCAGCGGGGGGGCCTTCAGATACGCAGTATTTT
.	.	TRBJ2-7	TRBV18	CASSPPLAMEEQYF	TGTGCCAGCTCACCGCCCCTCGCTATGGAGGAGCAGTACTTC
few	TRBD2	TRBJ2-1	TRBV11-2	CASSLQIAGGVQFF	TGTGCCAGCAGCTTACAAATAGCGGGGGGCGTGCAGTTCTTC
.	.	TRBJ2-7	TRBV29-1	CSVVGTRIPSYEQYF	TGCAGCGTTGTTGGGACACGGATCCCTTCCTACGAGCAGTACTTC
.	.	TRBJ1-5	TRBV18	CASSGGNSNQPQHF	TGTGCCAGCTCAGGGGGCAATAGCAATCAGCCCCAGCATTTT
.	.	TRBJ1-1	TRBV7-8	CASSPAGGWKAFF	TGTGCCAGCAGCCCAGCGGGGGGATGGAAAGCTTTCTTT
.	TRBD1	TRBJ1-6	TRBV27	CASSPGTGDNSPLHF	TGTGCCAGCAGTCCCGGGACAGGGGATAATTCACCCCTCCACTTT
.	TRBD1	TRBJ2-3	TRBV5-6	CASSLGQGWADTQYF	TGTGCCAGCAGCCTCGGACAGGGCTGGGCAGATACGCAGTATTTT
few	.	TRBJ1-1	TRBV18	CASSPPYSKNTEAFF	TGTGCCAGCTCACCACCTTACTCGAAGAACACTGAAGCTTTCTTT
few	.	TRBJ1-1	TRBV27	CASSFQGRTEAFF	TGTGCCAGCAGTTTTCAGGGAAGGACTGAAGCTTTCTTT
few	.	TRBJ2-7	TRBV7-6	CASSLAREPSYEQYF	TGTGCCAGCAGCTTAGCGCGCGAGCCCTCCTACGAGCAGTACTTC
few	.	TRBJ1-1	TRBV29-1	CSTEEAMNTEAFF	TGCAGCACTGAGGAGGCCATGAACACTGAAGCTTTCTTT
few	.	TRBJ1-4	TRBV7-9	CASNGRGNEKLFF	TGTGCCAGCAACGGCCGGGGAAATGAAAAACTGTTTTTT
few	.	TRBJ1-1	TRBV19	CASSMVGDTEAFF	TGTGCCAGTAGTATGGTAGGAGACACTGAAGCTTTCTTT
few	.	TRBJ1-1	TRBV7-2	CASSLAMAGGSEAFF	TGTGCCAGCAGCTTAGCGATGGCCGGGGGGTCGGAAGCTTTCTTT
.	TRBD1	TRBJ1-4	TRBV6-5	CASSPGTGFEKLFF	TGTGCCAGCAGCCCCGGGACAGGGTTTGAAAAACTGTTTTTT
few	.	TRBJ1-1	TRBV7-2	CASSSWQGWTEAFF	TGTGCCAGCAGCTCATGGCAGGGGTGGACTGAAGCTTTCTTT
.	.	TRBJ2-7	TRBV18	CASSTPDSYEQYF	TGTGCCAGCTCAACCCCGGACAGTTACGAGCAGTACTTC
.	TRBD1	TRBJ1-2	TRBV30	CAWGPYRQGYGYTF	TGTGCCTGGGGACCATACAGACAGGGGTATGGCTACACCTTC
.	TRBD1	TRBJ2-7	TRBV2	CASSEAGTGKKGQYF	TGTGCCAGCAGTGAAGCTGGGACAGGGAAGAAGGGGCAGTACTTC
.	.	TRBJ2-2	TRBV6-6	CASTHGSIGELFF	TGTGCCAGCACCCACGGGTCCATCGGGGAGCTGTTTTTT
.	.	TRBJ2-1	TRBV6-5	CASTQGNEQFF	TGTGCCAGCACCCAGGGAAATGAGCAGTTCTTC
few	.	TRBJ2-7	TRBV29-1	CSVQDNYEQYF	TGCAGCGTCCAGGATAACTACGAGCAGTACTTC
.	.	TRBJ2-7	TRBV7-2	CASSLPSVYEQYF	TGTGCCAGCAGCTTACCTAGCGTCTACGAGCAGTACTTC
few	.	TRBJ1-6	TRBV19	CASRAGRRNNSPLHF	TGTGCCAGTAGGGCGGGTCGCAGGAATAATTCACCCCTCCACTTT
.	.	TRBJ2-3	TRBV7-3	CASSSSVSTDTQYF	TGTGCCAGCAGCTCCTCCGTCAGCACAGATACGCAGTATTTT
.	.	TRBJ1-4	TRBV7-9	CASSLVPGDFAF	TGTGCCAGCAGCTTAGTACCCGGCGACTTTGCATTT
.	TRBD1	TRBJ1-1	TRBV5-4	CASSLAGQGTTEAFF	TGTGCCAGCAGCTTGGCCGGACAGGGGACGACTGAAGCTTTCTTT
.	TRBD2	TRBJ2-1	TRBV10-3	CAISDFRTSGPNYNEQFF	TGTGCCATCAGTGACTTTCGGACTAGCGGGCCAAACTACAATGAGCAGTTCTTC
.	TRBD1	TRBJ2-5	TRBV27	CASSHGTDQETQYF	TGTGCCAGCAGTCATGGGACAGACCAAGAGACCCAGTACTTC
.	.	TRBJ2-5	TRBV5-1	CASSLGASETQYF	TGCGCCAGCAGCTTGGGGGCGTCAGAGACCCAGTACTTC
.	TRBD2	TRBJ2-1	TRBV30	CASTGGASLNGQFF	TGTGCTTCGACCGGGGGGGCCTCTCTGAATGGGCAGTTCTTC
.	TRBD2	TRBJ2-5	TRBV19	CASSTPASGGALETQYF	TGTGCCAGTAGTACCCCAGCCAGCGGGGGGGCGTTGGAGACCCAGTACTTC
.	.	TRBJ1-2	TRBV15	CATSRYPDSYGYTF	TGTGCCACCAGCAGATACCCGGACAGCTATGGCTACACCTTC
.	.	TRBJ1-4	TRBV6-6	CASSITGTNEKLFF	TGTGCCAGCAGCATTACAGGGACTAATGAAAAACTGTTTTTT
.	.	TRBJ1-1	TRBV5-4	CASSGPPGMNTEAFF	TGTGCCAGCAGCGGACCTCCGGGGATGAACACTGAAGCTTTCTTT
.	TRBD1	TRBJ2-7	TRBV14	CASSQLFGTEEDYEQYF	TGTGCCAGCAGCCAACTTTTCGGGACAGAAGAAGATTACGAGCAGTACTTC
.	.	TRBJ1-4	TRBV4-3	CASSGKLGLNQRREKLFF	TGCGCCAGCAGCGGTAAATTAGGCCTGAATCAAAGGAGGGAAAAACTGTTTTTT
.	.	TRBJ2-3	TRBV6-1	CASSERVGYGTDTQYF	TGTGCCAGCAGTGAGAGGGTGGGCTACGGGACAGATACGCAGTATTTT
once	TRBD1	TRBJ2-7	TRBV28	CASKGALYEQYF	TGTGCCAGCAAGGGGGCCCTTTACGAGCAGTACTTC